This entry lists 10 T cell receptor beta chains sequenced from one sample in a study of T cell responses to AZD1222 COVID-19 vaccine. Profiling relied on immunoSEQ multiplex PCR, and the TCRdb table lists in-frame clones only, not all of them. Here the sample spans about 140,000 clones, about 91% being singletons. Specimen: peripheral blood, collected 28 days after the second AZD1222 dose. These receptors were obtained from an adult who received the AZD1222 COVID-19 vaccine.

This clone occurred once. The chain carries TRBV7-2 and TRBJ2-4, with TRBD2 matching over 11 bases. This CDR3 contains 15 residues. The J segment lost 5 bases and the V segment lost 5 bases, leaving 5 bases of the junction unmatched. Germline lookup yields CDR1 SGHTA and CDR2 FQGNSA. For the CDR3, the DNA is TGTGCCAGCAGCCAATGGGGACTAGCGGAAAACATTCAGTACTTC. This sequence encodes CASSQWGLAENIQYF.

The chain joins TRBV10-3 to TRBJ2-7, with a possible D match to TRBD2 (5 bases). The CDR3 has 15 amino acids. The ends were cut back, 0 bases at V and 6 bases at J, with 15 bases in the middle. CDR1 is ENHRY and CDR2 is SYGVKD in the germline V gene. The CDR3: CAISESMVEVREQYF. The DNA of the CDR3 is TGTGCCATCAGTGAGTCTATGGTGGAGGTACGCGAGCAGTACTTC.

The chain carries TRBV5-1 and TRBJ1-3; tentatively, D is TRBD1 (5 bases). V was cut by 2 bases and J by 4 bases, with 16 bases left in between. CDR1 is SGHRS, CDR2 YFSETQ, per germline. The CDR3 runs to 16 residues. The CDR3 coding sequence is TGCGCCAGCAGCTTAAGGGGCGAGCCGAGGGGAAACACCATATATTTT. Translation gives CASSLRGEPRGNTIYF.

The chain carries TRBV6-2 or TRBV6-3 and TRBJ1-1, with unresolved D. The V and J ends lost 5 bases and 0 bases respectively, with 10 bases between them. Germline V lookup: CDR1 MNHEY, CDR2 SVGEGT. This CDR3 has 14 amino acids. CDR3 protein: CASSRQSMNTEAFF. DNA for the CDR3: TGTGCCAGCAGTCGACAATCCATGAACACTGAAGCTTTCTTT.

V is TRBV19 and J is TRBJ1-5; possible D gene TRBD1, 6 bases. The V gene lost 6 bases and the J gene lost 1 base, with 19 bases spanning the gap. The CDR3 runs 17 residues. Looked up from germline, CDR1 is LNHDA and CDR2 is SQIVND (reference sequence). The CDR3: CASRNGKDRRSNQPQHF. As DNA, the CDR3 is TGTGCCAGTAGGAACGGTAAGGACAGACGGAGCAATCAGCCCCAGCATTTT. Full variable domain (rest looked up from reference TRBV19 and TRBJ1-5): DGGITQSPKYLFRKEGQNVTLSCEQNLNHDAMYWYRQDPGQGLRLIYYSQIVNDFQKGDIAEGYSVSREKKESFPLTVTSAQKNPTAFYLCASRNGKDRRSNQPQHFGDGTRLSIL.

The V and J genes are TRBV9 and TRBJ1-5; the D is unclear. CDR3 length equals 15 residues. CDR1 is SGDLS and CDR2 is YYNGEE in the germline V gene. Trimming removed 9 bases at V and 0 bases at J, with 16 bases between. The CDR3 loop reads CANHSRHNSNQPQHF. In nucleotides, the CDR3 is TGTGCCAACCACAGCAGGCATAATAGCAATCAGCCCCAGCATTTT.

The chain's CDR3 is CASSPGTVMNTEAFF. As DNA, the CDR3 is TGTGCCAGCAGCCCCGGGACAGTTATGAACACTGAAGCTTTCTTT. The gene calls are TRBV11-2 and TRBJ1-1; TRBD1 aligns across 7 bases. CDR1 is SGHAT, CDR2 FQNNGV, per germline. This CDR3 is 15 amino acids long. With V trimmed by 5 bases and J by 0 bases, 6 bases remained unmatched.

V is TRBV6-5 and J is TRBJ2-7, with a possible D match to TRBD2 (7 bases). The germline CDR1 and CDR2 sequences are MNHEY and SVGAGI. V gave up 0 bases and J gave up 1 base, with 13 bases separating them. The CDR3 loop spans 16 amino acids. Here the CDR3 reads CASSYSGGEESYEQYF. CDR3 DNA: TGTGCCAGCAGTTACTCAGGGGGGGAGGAATCCTACGAGCAGTACTTC.

The V gene is TRBV2, the J gene TRBJ2-4; TRBD2 aligns across 13 bases. V gave up 1 base and J gave up 0 bases; unmatched junction bases: 6. Germline loops: CDR1 SNHLY, CDR2 FYNNEI. CDR3 size: 19 residues. The CDR3 region is CASSEGGLAGLLAKNIQYF. The CDR3 DNA follows: TGTGCCAGCAGTGAAGGGGGACTAGCGGGATTACTAGCCAAAAACATTCAGTACTTC.

This chain links TRBV19 with TRBJ1-4, with D possibly being TRBD1 (5 bases). CDR3 length: 12 residues. Germline CDR1 and CDR2: LNHDA and SQIVND (reference sequence). Trimming removed 3 bases at V and 8 bases at J, with 7 bases between. CDR3 DNA sequence: TGTGCCAGTAGTATCAGGGAAGAAAAACTGTTTTTT. It is translated as CASSIREEKLFF.